The 17 T cell receptor beta chains presented below share a single source sample, sequenced in a study of T cells in Graves' hyperthyroidism and ophthalmopathy. TCR beta CDR3 sequences were amplified from RNA transcripts. An initial round of RT-PCR targeting the TCR CDR3 relied on the HTBI primer set. Via MiXCR, TCRdb re-called the multiplex PCR reads, giving one row per CDR3 protein. The data contain 700,000 to 850,000 distinct CDR3 sequences, roughly a third of them singletons. Specimen: blood. These receptors all come from a woman in her forties with Graves' hyperthyroidism.

V and J are TRBV6-1 and TRBJ1-4, with a possible D match to TRBD1 (6 bases). With 5 bases removed from V and 7 bases from J, the gap between germline ends came to 14 bases. This CDR3 has 14 amino acids. Germline CDR1 is MNHNS and CDR2 is SASEGT. CDR3: CASSRQVFGEKLFF. CDR3 nucleotides: TGTGCCAGCAGTCGACAGGTCTTTGGTGAAAAACTGTTTTTT.

Worth noting for this clonotype: Given a much more abundant clone one base away, this may be a read error. Here the CDR3 DNA reads TGTGCCAGCAGCCCTCCTCCAACTAATGAAAAACTGCTTTTT. It encodes CASSPPPTNEKLLF. This chain uses TRBV7-9 with TRBJ1-4; D gene ambiguous. Per germline, CDR1 SEHNR and CDR2 FQNEAQ (reference sequence). CDR3 size: 14 residues.

There are many counts of this clonotype. The rearrangement uses TRBV4-3 and TRBJ1-6; D call uncertain. The length of the CDR3 is 15 residues. Trimming cost V 0 bases and J 6 bases, with 9 bases left between them. The germline V gene has CDR1 LGHNA and CDR2 YSLEER. The CDR3 sequence: CASSQELASNSPLHF. Written as DNA, the CDR3 is TGCGCCAGCAGCCAAGAATTGGCAAGTAATTCACCCCTCCACTTT.

This clonotype has a handful of counts. The chain carries TRBV20-1 and TRBJ2-7; TRBD1 matches 8 bases. This CDR3 contains 14 residues. Trimming removed 3 bases from V and 2 bases from J; junction bases left unmatched: 6. Germline V gene data show CDR1 as DFQATT and CDR2 as SNEGSKA (reference sequence). The CDR3 loop is CSASPGQGTYEQYF. CDR3 DNA sequence: TGCAGTGCTAGCCCCGGACAGGGAACCTACGAGCAGTACTTC.

The chain recombines TRBV6-5 with TRBJ1-1, with no clear D. V lost 0 bases to trimming and J lost 4 bases, with 6 bases between them. Per germline, CDR1 MNHEY and CDR2 SVGAGI. The CDR3 consists of 13 residues. CDR3 amino acids: CASSYSYSTEAFF. Written as DNA, the CDR3 is TGTGCCAGCAGTTACTCTTACAGCACTGAAGCTTTCTTT.

The chain uses TRBV29-1 and TRBJ1-4; D perhaps matches TRBD1 (5 bases). The ends were cut back, 5 bases at V and 3 bases at J, with 10 bases in the middle. Germline loops: CDR1 SQVTM, CDR2 ANQGSEA. The CDR3 has 13 amino acids. CDR3 amino acids: CSVLDTANEKLFF. For the CDR3, the DNA is TGCAGCGTTTTGGACACCGCTAATGAAAAACTGTTTTTT.

The chain uses TRBV5-6 and TRBJ1-1, with D tentatively TRBD1 (6 bases). This CDR3 has 12 amino acids. CDR1 and CDR2 from the germline V gene are SGHDT and YYEEEE. Trimming left V 4 bases short and J 8 bases short, with 12 bases between. In DNA, the CDR3 is TGTGCCAGCAGCACGCCGACAGGAGAAGCTTTCTTT. It specifies CASSTPTGEAFF. Looking up the rest from reference TRBV5-6 and TRBJ1-1 gives the full variable domain: DAGVTQSPTHLIKTRGQQVTLRCSPKSGHDTVSWYQQALGQGPQFIFQYYEEEERQRGNFPDRFSGHQFPNYSSELNVNALLLGDSALYLCASSTPTGEAFFGQGTRLTVV.

The chain employs TRBV6-2 or TRBV6-3 and TRBJ2-5; TRBD2 might be the D (6 bases). This CDR3 region has 15 residues. The V end lost 2 bases, the J end lost 2 bases, and 12 bases lay between the germline ends. Germline CDR1 reads MNHEY; CDR2 reads SVGEGT. The CDR3 DNA reads as TGTGCCAGCAGTTACCGTGGGACTCCGCAAGAGACCCAGTACTTC. Its translation: CASSYRGTPQETQYF.

This clonotype was detected many times. This chain links TRBV24-1 with TRBJ1-2; no definite D call. CDR3 length: 13 residues. Germline assignment: CDR1 KGHDR and CDR2 SFDVKD. The V end was cut by 7 bases, the J end by 3 bases, with 11 bases between. The CDR3 protein is CATSFDGDYGYTF. In DNA form, the CDR3 reads TGTGCCACCAGCTTCGACGGGGACTATGGCTACACCTTC.

This clonotype occurred many times. The V and J genes are TRBV12-3 or TRBV12-4 and TRBJ1-1; D is unclear. The V and J ends lost 7 bases and 1 base respectively, with 10 bases between them. The CDR3 has 13 residues. The CDR3 DNA is TGTGCCAGCAAATTAGAGGAGAACACTGAAGCTTTCTTT. This codes for CASKLEENTEAFF.

The rearrangement links TRBV6-5 to TRBJ2-5, with 14 bases fitting TRBD2. Germline assignment: CDR1 MNHEY and CDR2 SVGAGI. The V segment lost 6 bases and the J segment 4 bases; nucleotides outside the gene matches: 7. The CDR3 runs 16 residues. The CDR3 nucleotides are TGTGCCAGCAGGGGGACTAGCGGGGGAGAAGGAGAGACCCAGTACTTC. It yields the protein CASRGTSGGEGETQYF.

Ten or more counts support this clonotype. V and J are TRBV7-2 and TRBJ1-6, with unresolved D. The CDR3 is made up of 17 amino acids. V lost 1 base to trimming and J lost 8 bases, with 18 bases between them. CDR1 SGHTA and CDR2 FQGNSA come from the germline V gene. CDR3 in amino acids: CASSLDGGFRKDSPLHF. The DNA of the CDR3 is TGTGCCAGCAGCTTAGACGGCGGGTTCCGCAAAGATTCACCCCTCCACTTT.

The V call is TRBV7-2, the J call TRBJ2-3; 8 nucleotides line up with TRBD1. Trimming removed 5 bases from V and 0 bases from J; junction bases left unmatched: 4. The CDR3 loop spans 15 amino acids. From germline, CDR1 is SGHTA and CDR2 FQGNSA. CDR3 loop: CASSLGQGSTDTQYF. CDR3 in DNA: TGTGCCAGCAGCCTTGGACAGGGTAGCACAGATACGCAGTATTTT.

This clonotype has ten or more counts. The chain joins TRBV9 to TRBJ1-2; 9 bases are a match to TRBD1. V shed 4 bases and J 4 bases; nucleotides not matched to a gene: 5. Germline V gives CDR1 SGDLS, CDR2 YYNGEE. This CDR3 region has 14 residues. CDR3 amino acids: CASSTPGQGYGYTF. CDR3 bases: TGTGCCAGCAGCACGCCGGGACAGGGCTATGGCTACACCTTC.

This clonotype was counted between two and nine times. This chain joins TRBV29-1 and TRBJ2-2, with 7 positions matching TRBD2. The CDR3 runs to 13 residues. Germline CDR1 is SQVTM and CDR2 is ANQGSEA. The J segment lost 0 bases and the V segment lost 7 bases, leaving 2 bases of the junction unmatched. CDR3 amino acids: CSGGGANTGELFF. The CDR3 bases are TGCAGCGGGGGGGGGGCGAACACCGGGGAGCTGTTTTTT.

Ten or more counts support this clonotype. V and J are TRBV10-3 and TRBJ2-7, with D possibly TRBD2 on 5 matching bases. V lost 8 bases and J lost 0, with 8 bases in between. This CDR3 spans 12 amino acids. Germline V gene data show CDR1 as ENHRY and CDR2 as SYGVKD. CDR3 DNA sequence: TGTGCCATCGGCCGGGACTCCTACGAGCAGTACTTC. Protein: CAIGRDSYEQYF.

Remarks on this clonotype: Since a much larger clone is just one base distant, this may be a read error. The chain joins TRBV7-2 to TRBJ1-1; D is unclear. Germline values: CDR1 SGHTA, CDR2 FQGNSA. CDR3 length: 12 amino acids. The CDR3 coding sequence is TGTGCCAGCAGCCGGTGGAACACTGGAGCTTTCTTT. Its translation: CASSRWNTGAFF.